This TCR beta chain was profiled in a study of shared clonotypes between healthy human individuals. Donors were Caucasian adults residing in Nashville, Tennessee, USA. Per the germline V gene, CDR1 is SGHVS and CDR2 is FNYEAQ. The V end was cut by 1 base, the J end by 1 base, with 13 bases between. The CDR3 has 16 amino acids. Samples underwent the assay at deep level. Using immunoSEQ multiplex PCR, the repertoire was profiled, and TCRdb retains in-frame clones only, with some absent. Of hundreds of thousands of clones in the sample, more than 75% were seen once. The chain joins TRBV7-6 to TRBJ2-5; D remains ambiguous. This receptor was taken from a woman aged 40 to 49 in good health. Some clones in this sample may be carry-over from other donors' samples. The source material was PBMCs. The CDR3 DNA follows: TGTGCCAGCAGCTTAGGAAGTCAGGTCTCCCAAGAGACCCAGTACTTC. Its protein product is CASSLGSQVSQETQYF.